This paragraph covers one T cell receptor (beta chain) sequence. Its target is not known. The source of the sample is a study of T cell responses to AZD1222 COVID-19 vaccine. Study findings and constraints: Spike-specific TCR breadth and depth went up after people got two AZD1222 doses. Spike as a whole was targeted by vaccine-associated CD4 TCRs, dominant at 160-218 and 743-854.

Here immunoSEQ multiplex PCR was the method, and the copy in TCRdb shows in-frame clones only, minus some. The repertoire holds about 150,000 clones, with over 65% as singletons. The V gene end was trimmed by 3 bases and the J gene end by 0 bases; junction bases not matched to a gene: 5. Germline V lookup: CDR1 DFQATT, CDR2 SNEGSKA (reference sequence). The CDR3 has 16 residues. The rearrangement uses TRBV20-1 and TRBJ2-1, with 10 bases fitting TRBD2. The sequence derives from an adult in good health. The specimen was peripheral blood, collected on day 0 of AZD1222 vaccination. CDR3 region: CSASERGGYSYNEQFF. The CDR3 DNA sequence: TGCAGTGCTAGTGAGCGGGGGGGTTACTCCTACAATGAGCAGTTCTTC.